The T cell receptor beta chain under discussion was sequenced for a study of OX40 agonist ivuxolimab in advanced cancers. The protocol was immunoSEQ multiplex PCR, while the TCRdb copy is restricted to in-frame clones and leaves out a portion. The sample contains roughly 43,000 clones, approximately 80% of which appear only once. Points from the study as a whole: In a subset of nonresponders, normalized T-cell clonal expansion was also low.

A remark on this clone: The antigen is unknown. A much larger clone differs from this one at a single base, so this may be a read error.

CDR1 MNHEY and CDR2 SVGAGI come from the germline V gene. The CDR3 length is 14 residues. J was trimmed by 6 bases and V by 11 bases; bases with no gene match: 11. This TCR came from an adult with an advanced solid tumor such as melanoma, head and neck, liver or kidney cancer. This chain links TRBV6-5 with TRBJ2-7, with 12 bases that match TRBD1. The sequencing here drew on CD4+ or CD8+ T cells sorted from blood, taken in a trial of the OX40 agonist ivuxolimab. The CDR3 reads CAGSTRDRGPEQYF. CDR3 DNA sequence: TGTGCCGGCTCCACCCGGGACAGGGGGCCCGAGCAGTACTTC.